This TCR beta chain is drawn from a study of cytomegalovirus exposure and HLA in healthy donors. Study background: Researchers found that under 90% of 398 genotyped donors fell within the Caucasian-associated ancestry cluster.

With respect to this clone: The antigen is not known.

Vbeta (60) and Jbeta (13) primers were used in the PCR. Only in-frame clones appear in the TCRdb table, and some are missing; sequencing was by immunoSEQ multiplex PCR. The table has about 150,000 clones, more than 75% seen once. Trimming shortened V by 0 bases and J by 0 bases, and 9 bases separated the two germline ends. This CDR3 has 15 residues. The germline V gene has CDR1 MNHEY and CDR2 SVGAGI. Study-level findings and limits: Rare TCR sequences dominated, though some public TCRs recurred in many donors. It has been reported that TCR beta sequences accurately predicted the HLA-A and HLA-B alleles of most subjects.

The sample comprised PBMCs. This chain uses TRBV6-5 with TRBJ2-7, with D possibly TRBD2 on 5 matching bases. The receptor was derived from a man aged 25 to 40 in good health and CMV-seropositive. CDR3 sequence reads: CASSYSQAASYEQYF. CDR3 sequence (DNA): TGTGCCAGCAGTTACTCTCAAGCGGCCTCCTACGAGCAGTACTTC.